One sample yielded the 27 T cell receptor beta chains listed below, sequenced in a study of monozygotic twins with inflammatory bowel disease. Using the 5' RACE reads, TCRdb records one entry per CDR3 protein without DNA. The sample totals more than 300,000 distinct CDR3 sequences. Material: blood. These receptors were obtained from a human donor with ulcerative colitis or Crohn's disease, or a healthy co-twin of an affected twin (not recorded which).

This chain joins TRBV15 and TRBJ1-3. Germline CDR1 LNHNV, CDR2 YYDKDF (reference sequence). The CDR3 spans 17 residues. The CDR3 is CATSRSPTVSSGNTIYF.

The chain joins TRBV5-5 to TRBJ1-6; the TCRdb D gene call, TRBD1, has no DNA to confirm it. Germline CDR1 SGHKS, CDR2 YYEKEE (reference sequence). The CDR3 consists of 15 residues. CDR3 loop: CASSLRWQGISPLHF.

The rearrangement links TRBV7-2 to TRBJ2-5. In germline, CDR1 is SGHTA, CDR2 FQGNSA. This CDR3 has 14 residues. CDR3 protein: CASSPFDTQETQYF.

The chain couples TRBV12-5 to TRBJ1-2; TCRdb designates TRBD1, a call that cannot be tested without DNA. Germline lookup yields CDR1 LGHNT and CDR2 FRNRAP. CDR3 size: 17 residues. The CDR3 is CASGLGDRGSLNYGYTF.

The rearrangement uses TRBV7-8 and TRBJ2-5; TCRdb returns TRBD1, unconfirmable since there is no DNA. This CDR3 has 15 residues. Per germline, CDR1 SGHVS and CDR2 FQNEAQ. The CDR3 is CASSSNRGRWETQYF.

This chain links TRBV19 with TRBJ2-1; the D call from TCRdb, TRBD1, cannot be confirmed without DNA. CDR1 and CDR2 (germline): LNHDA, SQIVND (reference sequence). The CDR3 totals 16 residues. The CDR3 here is CASRSSRTGAYNEQFF.

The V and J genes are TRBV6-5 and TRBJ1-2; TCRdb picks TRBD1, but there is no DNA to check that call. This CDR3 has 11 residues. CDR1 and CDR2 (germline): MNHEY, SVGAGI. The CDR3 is CASRGVSGYTF.

CDR3 sequence reads: CASSLAAGALTDTQYF. V and J are TRBV5-1 and TRBJ2-3; TCRdb returns TRBD2, unconfirmable since there is no DNA. The CDR3 is made up of 16 amino acids. The germline V gene has CDR1 SGHRS and CDR2 YFSETQ.

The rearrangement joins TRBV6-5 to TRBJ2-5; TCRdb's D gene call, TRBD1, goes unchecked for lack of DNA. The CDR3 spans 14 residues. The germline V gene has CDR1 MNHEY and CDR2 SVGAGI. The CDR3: CASSYIGGRETQYF.

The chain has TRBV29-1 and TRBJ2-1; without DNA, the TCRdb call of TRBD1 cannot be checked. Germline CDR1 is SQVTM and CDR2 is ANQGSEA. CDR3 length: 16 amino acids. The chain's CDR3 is CSARPGPGGGYNEQFF.

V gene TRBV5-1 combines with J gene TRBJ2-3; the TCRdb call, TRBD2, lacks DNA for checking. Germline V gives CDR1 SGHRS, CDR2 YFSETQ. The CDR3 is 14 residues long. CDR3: CASGDRPVADTQYF. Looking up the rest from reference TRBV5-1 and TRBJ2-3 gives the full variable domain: KAGVTQTPRYLIKTRGQQVTLSCSPISGHRSVSWYQQTPGQGLQFLFEYFSETQRNKGNFPGRFSGRQFSNSRSEMNVSTLELGDSALYLCASGDRPVADTQYFGPGTRLTVL.

CDR3 protein: CASSQAITGTSTGELFF. The chain is built from TRBV12-3 or TRBV12-4 and TRBJ2-2; TCRdb indicates TRBD1, and absent DNA this call remains unverified. The CDR3 extends over 17 amino acids.

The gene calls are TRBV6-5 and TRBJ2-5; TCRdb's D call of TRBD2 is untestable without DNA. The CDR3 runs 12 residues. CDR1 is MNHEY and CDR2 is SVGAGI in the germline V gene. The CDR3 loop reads CAGRASGETQYF.

CDR3 in amino acids: CASRKTGNSYNEQFF. The gene calls are TRBV28 and TRBJ2-1; without DNA, the TCRdb call of TRBD1 cannot be checked. This CDR3 spans 15 amino acids. Germline values: CDR1 MDHEN, CDR2 SYDVKM.

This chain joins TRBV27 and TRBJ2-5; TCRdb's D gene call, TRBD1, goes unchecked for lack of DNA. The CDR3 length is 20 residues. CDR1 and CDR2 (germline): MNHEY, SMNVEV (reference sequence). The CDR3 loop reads CASSPLPGGVSVRDQETQYF.

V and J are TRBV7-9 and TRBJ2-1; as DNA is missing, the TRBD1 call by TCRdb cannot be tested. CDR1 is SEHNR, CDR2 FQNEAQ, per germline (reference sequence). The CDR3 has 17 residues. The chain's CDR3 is CASSSEGAGWSYNEQFF.

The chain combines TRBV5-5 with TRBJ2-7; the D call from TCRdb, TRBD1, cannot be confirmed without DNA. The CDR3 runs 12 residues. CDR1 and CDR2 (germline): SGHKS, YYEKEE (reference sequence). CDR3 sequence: CASSFDRVEQYF.

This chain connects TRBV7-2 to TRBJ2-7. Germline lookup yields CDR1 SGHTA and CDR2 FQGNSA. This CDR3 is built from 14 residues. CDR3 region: CASSLRQGPYEQYF.

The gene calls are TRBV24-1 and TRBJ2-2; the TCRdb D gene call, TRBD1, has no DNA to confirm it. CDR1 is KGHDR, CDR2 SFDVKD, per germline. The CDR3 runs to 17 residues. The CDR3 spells CATSDLTGQGYTGELFF.

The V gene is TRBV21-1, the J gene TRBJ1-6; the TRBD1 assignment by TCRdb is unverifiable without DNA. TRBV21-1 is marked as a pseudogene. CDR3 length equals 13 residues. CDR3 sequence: CASSIRDRGLLHF.

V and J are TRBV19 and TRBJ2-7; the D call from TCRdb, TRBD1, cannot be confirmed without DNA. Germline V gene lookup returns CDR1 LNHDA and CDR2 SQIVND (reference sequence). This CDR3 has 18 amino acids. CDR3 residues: CASSGQAGRGQGSYEQYF.

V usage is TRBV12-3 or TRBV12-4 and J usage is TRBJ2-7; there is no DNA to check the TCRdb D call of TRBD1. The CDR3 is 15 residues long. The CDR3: CASSASGTGTYEQYF.

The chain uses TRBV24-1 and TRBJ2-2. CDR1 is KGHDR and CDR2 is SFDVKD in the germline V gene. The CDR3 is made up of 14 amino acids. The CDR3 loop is CATSDPHWTGELFF.

CDR3 protein: CSVEDRTSSLSTGPYGYTF. The V gene is TRBV29-1, the J gene TRBJ1-2; TCRdb returns TRBD1, unconfirmable since there is no DNA. The CDR3 has 19 residues. Germline V gene lookup returns CDR1 SQVTM and CDR2 ANQGSEA.

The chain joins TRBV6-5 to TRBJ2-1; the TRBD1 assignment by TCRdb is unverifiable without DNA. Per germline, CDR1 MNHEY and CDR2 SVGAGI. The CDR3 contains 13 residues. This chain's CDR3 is CASSPGGENEQFF.

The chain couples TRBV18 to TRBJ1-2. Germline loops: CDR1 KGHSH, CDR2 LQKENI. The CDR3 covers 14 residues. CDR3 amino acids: CASSPVGRNYGYTF.

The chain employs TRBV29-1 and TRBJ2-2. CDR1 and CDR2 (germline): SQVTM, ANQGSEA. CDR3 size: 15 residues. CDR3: CSVALIETNTGELFF.